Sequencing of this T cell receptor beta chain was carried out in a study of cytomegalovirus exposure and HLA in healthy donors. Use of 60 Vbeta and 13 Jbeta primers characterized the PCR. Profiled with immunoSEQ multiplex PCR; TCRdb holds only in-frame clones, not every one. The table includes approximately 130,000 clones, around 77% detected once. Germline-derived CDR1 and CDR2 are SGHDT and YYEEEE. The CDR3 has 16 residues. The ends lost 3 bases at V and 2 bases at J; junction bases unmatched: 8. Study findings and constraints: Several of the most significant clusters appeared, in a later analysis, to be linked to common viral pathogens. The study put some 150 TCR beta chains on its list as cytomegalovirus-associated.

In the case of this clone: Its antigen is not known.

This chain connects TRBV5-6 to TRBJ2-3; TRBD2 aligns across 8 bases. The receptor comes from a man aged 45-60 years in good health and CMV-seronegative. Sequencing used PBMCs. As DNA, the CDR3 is TGTGCCAGCAGCTCCCCAGGACTAGCTCACACAGATACGCAGTATTTT. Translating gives CASSSPGLAHTDTQYF.